This TCR beta chain stems from a study of blood T cell repertoires in COVID-19. Study at large: COVID-19 samples, acute and convalescent, were from the United States, Italy and Spain. Sample material is recorded as cDNA or gDNA derived from T cells, B-cell-depleted T cells, or PBMCs.

In the original analysis: Reference gene primers were amplified, and this amplification served to estimate nucleated cell counts. The protocol was immunoSEQ multiplex PCR, while the TCRdb copy is restricted to in-frame clones and leaves out a portion. For V, J and clone size, that table is used; D and trimming come from the DNA. The table records some 30,000 clones, more than 80% of them present only once. The CDR3 consists of 10 residues. V was shortened by 5 bases and J by 4 bases, with 5 bases between the two germline ends. Germline V gene data show CDR1 as DFQATT and CDR2 as SNEGSKA (reference sequence).

This sequence originates from a human donor in a cohort sampled during active COVID-19. What was sequenced was peripheral blood. The chain carries TRBV20-1 and TRBJ2-5; D gene uncertain. For the CDR3, the DNA is TGCAGTGCTCCTCGAGAGACCCAGTACTTC. It is translated as CSAPRETQYF.